This T cell receptor beta chain originates from a study of blood T cell repertoires in COVID-19. About the study: Collection of acute and convalescent COVID-19 samples took place in the United States, Italy and Spain. The cDNA or gDNA used as material had been derived from T cells, B-cell-depleted T cells, or PBMCs.

Original methodology: Reference gene primer amplification gave estimated nucleated cell counts. TCRdb keeps only in-frame clones here, not all; method: immunoSEQ multiplex PCR. V and J calls and clone size are those listed in that table; D and trimming were worked out from the DNA. The sample contains approximately 300,000 clones, around 90% of which appear only once. CDR3 length equals 12 residues. CDR1 and CDR2 from the germline V gene are MDHEN and SYDVKM. Trimming shortened V by 6 bases and J by 6 bases, and 10 bases separated the two germline ends. The specimen sequenced was peripheral blood. The origin of this receptor is a man between 18 and 29 years old who had recovered from COVID-19. V gene TRBV28 combines with J gene TRBJ2-3; D gene unclear. CDR3 amino acids: CASSSSPDTQYF. Written as DNA, the CDR3 is TGTGCCAGCAGCTCCTCCCCGGATACGCAGTATTTT.